The 27 T cell receptor beta chains in this list originate from one sample, sequenced in a study of coeliac disease. Only in-frame clones appear in the TCRdb table, and some are missing; sequencing was by immunoSEQ multiplex PCR. The sample yields about 3,700 clones, 69% seen once. Sequencing was performed on intraepithelial lymphocytes from the gut. The receptors derive from a man aged 25 to 40 with celiac disease.

V and J are TRBV11-3 and TRBJ2-3; D not resolved. CDR1 and CDR2 (germline): SGHNT, YENEEA. The CDR3 length is 14 residues. V lost 3 bases and J lost 0, with 7 bases in between. The CDR3 sequence: CASSFTRSTDTQYF. The CDR3 DNA reads TGTGCCAGCAGCTTCACAAGAAGCACAGATACGCAGTATTTT.

The chain combines TRBV5-1 with TRBJ2-3, with a possible D match to TRBD2 (5 bases). Germline V gene data show CDR1 as SGHRS and CDR2 as YFSETQ. The length of the CDR3 is 16 residues. The germline V and J ends were trimmed by 2 bases and 2 bases, with 15 bases remaining between them. CDR3 sequence: CASSLSLDFSTDTQYF. CDR3 DNA: TGCGCCAGCAGCTTATCACTAGACTTTTCCACAGATACGCAGTATTTT.

The chain carries TRBV15 and TRBJ1-3, with 8 bases fitting TRBD1. This CDR3 has 17 residues. V lost 3 bases to trimming and J lost 0 bases; unmatched junction nucleotides: 7. Germline CDR1 and CDR2: LNHNV and YYDKDF (reference sequence). CDR3 nucleotide sequence: TGTGCCACCAGCAGGGTGATACAGGGGGTCTCTGGAAACACCATATATTTT. It specifies CATSRVIQGVSGNTIYF.

This clone came up a few times. The chain links TRBV2 to TRBJ2-1; 7 nucleotides match TRBD2. Germline CDR1 is SNHLY and CDR2 is FYNNEI. CDR3 length: 17 residues. With V trimmed by 6 bases and J by 4 bases, 15 bases remained unmatched. DNA of the CDR3: TGTGCCAGCAGGCCAAAGGGACTCTCGGGGGGATACAATGAGCAGTTCTTC. Amino acid sequence: CASRPKGLSGGYNEQFF.

This clone was detected only once. The chain recombines TRBV5-1 with TRBJ1-5, with TRBD1 identical over 7 bases. With 2 bases clipped from V and 5 bases from J, the junction kept 1 base outside the gene matches. The CDR3 totals 13 residues. Germline V CDR1 and CDR2: SGHRS, YFSETQ. The CDR3 sequence is CASSLDRDQPQHF. In DNA, the CDR3 is TGCGCCAGCAGCTTAGACAGGGATCAGCCCCAGCATTTT.

This clone was found a few times. The chain links TRBV5-4 to TRBJ2-5; D is ambiguous. Per the germline V gene, CDR1 is SGHNT and CDR2 is YYREEE (reference sequence). The CDR3 consists of 14 residues. V was shortened by 0 bases and J by 5 bases, with 11 bases between the two germline ends. Here the CDR3 DNA reads TGTGCCAGCAGCTTGGGCCGGGTTTGGGAGACCCAGTACTTC. It encodes CASSLGRVWETQYF.

The rearrangement links TRBV2 to TRBJ2-1, with TRBD2 as a possible D gene (6 bases). V lost 8 bases, J lost 5 bases, and 19 bases lay in between. The germline gives CDR1 SNHLY, CDR2 FYNNEI. The CDR3 has 15 amino acids. The CDR3 reads CASLWRERRDNEQFF. The CDR3 coding sequence is TGTGCCAGCCTCTGGCGGGAACGCCGGGACAATGAGCAGTTCTTC.

The V call is TRBV4-3, the J call TRBJ2-7; the D gene is possibly TRBD2 (6 bases). From germline, CDR1 is LGHNA and CDR2 YSLEER. V was shortened by 0 bases and J by 2 bases, with 20 bases between the two germline ends. The CDR3 contains 18 residues. CDR3 coding DNA: TGCGCCAGCAGCCAAGAGGGAGGAGGGATCGGGTCGGCCTACGAGCAGTACTTC. Translation: CASSQEGGGIGSAYEQYF.

J is TRBJ1-1 and V is TRBV30; no clear D. Germline CDR1 GTSNPN, CDR2 SVGIG (reference sequence). V lost 5 bases to trimming and J lost 1 base, with 11 bases between them. The CDR3 spans 13 residues. The CDR3 region has the DNA TGTGCCTGGTATAGGACTCAGAACACTGAAGCTTTCTTT. It codes for CAWYRTQNTEAFF.

This chain connects TRBV13 to TRBJ2-7, with D possibly TRBD2 on 6 matching bases. The CDR3 loop spans 12 amino acids. Germline V gene lookup returns CDR1 PRHDT and CDR2 FYEKMQ (reference sequence). Trimming left V 1 base short and J 7 bases short, with 8 bases between. CDR3 DNA sequence: TGTGCCAGCAGCTTAGATCGGGGGGAGCAGTACTTC. This translates into CASSLDRGEQYF.

The J gene is TRBJ2-1, the V gene TRBV29-1; no firm D call. V was cut by 2 bases and J by 4 bases, with 12 bases left in between. CDR1 and CDR2 from the germline V gene are SQVTM and ANQGSEA. There are 14 residues in the CDR3. In DNA, the CDR3 is TGCAGCGTTGAATCAGGTCCCCGATACAATGAGCAGTTCTTC. Amino acids: CSVESGPRYNEQFF.

This rearrangement joins TRBV5-6 to TRBJ2-7; D not certain. The germline CDR1 and CDR2 sequences are SGHDT and YYEEEE. The CDR3 consists of 13 residues. Trimming left V 4 bases short and J 6 bases short, with 14 bases between. CDR3 in amino acids: CASSAGGWIEQYF. CDR3 sequence (DNA): TGTGCCAGCAGCGCAGGTGGCTGGATCGAGCAGTACTTC. Full variable domain (remainder filled in from reference TRBV5-6 and TRBJ2-7): DAGVTQSPTHLIKTRGQQVTLRCSPKSGHDTVSWYQQALGQGPQFIFQYYEEEERQRGNFPDRFSGHQFPNYSSELNVNALLLGDSALYLCASSAGGWIEQYFGPGTRLTVT.

The chain combines TRBV27 with TRBJ2-5; 7 bases line up with TRBD2. The DNA matches TRBJ2-7 better at its end, which makes the J call doubtful. This CDR3 region has 14 residues. Per germline, CDR1 MNHEY and CDR2 SMNVEV (reference sequence). Here the CDR3 DNA reads TGTGCCAGCAGTCCGGGGGGAACAACCTACGAGCAGTACTTC. This translates into CASSPGGTTYEQYF.

The rearrangement uses TRBV9 and TRBJ2-2; a possible D gene is TRBD1 (5 bases). V lost 3 bases, J lost 1 base, and 13 bases lay in between. Germline V lookup: CDR1 SGDLS, CDR2 YYNGEE. CDR3 length: 16 amino acids. The CDR3 loop reads CASSAGHHLNTGELFF. In DNA form, the CDR3 reads TGTGCCAGCAGCGCCGGACATCACCTGAACACCGGGGAGCTGTTTTTT.

This clone was observed a handful of times. The chain links TRBV14 to TRBJ2-3; 9 nucleotides align to TRBD1. J lost 2 bases, V lost 3 bases, and 6 bases had no gene match. Germline CDR1 reads SGHDN; CDR2 reads FVKESK. CDR3 length: 16 residues. The CDR3 loop reads CASSQWTGVPTDTQYF. CDR3 sequence (DNA): TGTGCCAGCAGCCAGTGGACAGGGGTTCCCACAGATACGCAGTATTTT.

The chain is built from TRBV5-1 and TRBJ2-1, with 11 bases fitting TRBD2. V trimming: 3 bases; J trimming: 0 bases; junction bases outside the gene matches: 5. CDR1 and CDR2 from the germline V gene are SGHRS and YFSETQ. The CDR3 contains 17 residues. The CDR3 DNA sequence: TGCGCCAGCAGCTCGGGACTAGCGGTGGACTCCTACAATGAGCAGTTCTTC. Residues: CASSSGLAVDSYNEQFF. The full variable domain, its missing parts supplied by reference TRBV5-1 and TRBJ2-1, is KAGVTQTPRYLIKTRGQQVTLSCSPISGHRSVSWYQQTPGQGLQFLFEYFSETQRNKGNFPGRFSGRQFSNSRSEMNVSTLELGDSALYLCASSSGLAVDSYNEQFFGPGTRLTVL.

The chain employs TRBV30 and TRBJ2-7; TRBD1 agrees at 10 bases. V was clipped by 3 bases and J by 5 bases; unmatched bases: 7. CDR1 is GTSNPN, CDR2 SVGIG, per germline (reference sequence). This CDR3 is 14 amino acids long. The CDR3, as DNA: TGTGCCTGGAGCTTAACCGGGACAGGGGACGAGCAGTACTTC. Protein sequence: CAWSLTGTGDEQYF. The complete variable domain, with remaining parts taken from reference TRBV30 and TRBJ2-7, reads SQTIHQWPATLVQPVGSPLSLECTVEGTSNPNLYWYRQAAGRGLQLLFYSVGIGQISSEVPQNLSASRPQDRQFILSSKKLLLSDSGFYLCAWSLTGTGDEQYFGPGTRLTVT.

This chain uses TRBV11-1 with TRBJ2-7; the match to TRBD2 covers 9 bases. This CDR3 has 16 amino acids. Germline V gives CDR1 SGHAT, CDR2 FQDESV (reference sequence). J gave up 1 base and V 3 bases, and 7 bases lay outside the gene matches. CDR3 coding DNA: TGTGCCAGCAGCTTGGGACCGGGACTAGCATCCTACGAGCAGTACTTC. It codes for CASSLGPGLASYEQYF.

The rearrangement joins TRBV5-1 to TRBJ2-2, with a tentative D call TRBD1 (5 bases). Looked up from germline, CDR1 is SGHRS and CDR2 is YFSETQ. The CDR3 has 15 residues. V was pared by 2 bases and J by 3 bases, with 11 bases between. CDR3 in DNA: TGCGCCAGCAGCTTTCCAGGGCGCGACACCGGGGAGCTGTTTTTT. This encodes CASSFPGRDTGELFF.

The chain carries TRBV7-3 and TRBJ2-1, with no clear D. V lost 3 bases and J 6 bases, leaving 15 bases between the germline ends. This CDR3 region has 15 residues. Germline V gene data show CDR1 as SGHTA and CDR2 as FQGTGA. CDR3 loop: CASSFNSGNGNEQFF. The DNA of the CDR3 is TGTGCCAGCAGCTTTAATTCCGGTAATGGCAATGAGCAGTTCTTC.

There are a few counts of this clone. The chain uses TRBV12-5 and TRBJ1-2; 9 nucleotides agree with TRBD1. Trimming at V came to 7 bases and at J to 2 bases, leaving 8 bases not matched to a gene. This CDR3 comprises 15 residues. CDR1 and CDR2 (germline): LGHNT, FRNRAP. CDR3 bases: TGTGCTAGTGCCCGGGGGACAGGGTGGAACTATGGCTACACCTTC. Translation: CASARGTGWNYGYTF.

The rearrangement uses TRBV2 and TRBJ2-2, with TRBD2 matching 7 bases. The CDR3 is made up of 14 amino acids. Trimming at V came to 10 bases and at J to 2 bases, leaving 7 bases not matched to a gene. Germline assignment: CDR1 SNHLY and CDR2 FYNNEI. CDR3 residues: CATTWDYNTGELFF. In nucleotides, the CDR3 is TGTGCCACAACATGGGACTACAACACCGGGGAGCTGTTTTTT.

V and J are TRBV7-3 and TRBJ2-5; 10 bases are a match to TRBD1. The last part of the DNA fits TRBJ2-7 better; the J call may be wrong. The germline gives CDR1 SGHTA, CDR2 FQGTGA. This CDR3 is 14 amino acids long. For the CDR3, the DNA is TGTGCCAGCAGCCCTGGGGACAGGGGCTACGAGCAGTACTTC. Translation gives CASSPGDRGYEQYF.

This clone was found once. This rearrangement joins TRBV2 to TRBJ1-4; D is undetermined. The CDR3 is 14 residues long. Germline loops: CDR1 SNHLY, CDR2 FYNNEI. The V end lost 2 bases, the J end lost 8 bases, and 12 bases lay between the germline ends. The CDR3 DNA sequence: TGTGCCAGCAGTGAATTGGTATCACAAGAAAAACTGTTTTTT. This sequence encodes CASSELVSQEKLFF.

The chain joins TRBV19 to TRBJ2-7; TRBD1 matches at 8 bases. Trimming removed 0 bases from V and 5 bases from J; junction bases left unmatched: 9. CDR1 LNHDA and CDR2 SQIVND come from the germline V gene (reference sequence). The CDR3 covers 16 residues. Here the CDR3 reads CASSIDADRGVHEQYF. DNA for the CDR3: TGTGCCAGTAGTATAGACGCCGACAGGGGTGTCCACGAGCAGTACTTC.

The chain couples TRBV30 to TRBJ1-5, with D possibly TRBD1 on 6 matching bases. Germline CDR1 and CDR2: GTSNPN and SVGIG (reference sequence). Trimming left V 2 bases short and J 9 bases short, with 17 bases between. The CDR3 length is 14 residues. DNA for the CDR3: TGTGCCTGGAGTATGAGGAGGGGGGGGTTGCCCCAGCATTTT. It translates to CAWSMRRGGLPQHF.

The chain couples TRBV7-8 to TRBJ2-1, with 13 bases fitting TRBD2. Germline CDR1 SGHVS, CDR2 FQNEAQ. CDR3 size: 21 residues. Trimming removed 3 bases from V and 3 bases from J; junction bases left unmatched: 17. CDR3: CASSFRAPGLAGVPRYNEQFF. As DNA, the CDR3 is TGTGCCAGCAGCTTTAGGGCCCCAGGACTAGCGGGAGTTCCCCGCTACAATGAGCAGTTCTTC.